This TCR beta chain was captured by sequencing in a study of T cell responses to AZD1222 COVID-19 vaccine. Study results and limitations: The sample set comprised mostly white British donors with more females, and clonal diversity was possibly underestimated. Without day 14 samples, only post-peak T cell repertoires were studied.

As regards this clone: Antigen: not known.

Sequenced by immunoSEQ multiplex PCR; TCRdb stores in-frame clones only, minus some. The repertoire holds 100,000 to 150,000 clones, 88% seen once, with 4% to 5.5% in the top ten. Specimen: peripheral blood, collected on day 0 of AZD1222 vaccination. This clonotype was sampled from an adult in good health.

In DNA, the CDR3 is TGTGCCAGCAGCTTGAGGAGAGGGAACACTGAAGCTTTCTTT. This sequence encodes CASSLRRGNTEAFF. The chain recombines TRBV5-6 with TRBJ1-1; D call uncertain. V was pared by 1 base and J by 1 base, with 8 bases between. The V gene's germline CDR1 is SGHDT and CDR2 YYEEEE. There are 14 residues in the CDR3.